Listed below are T cell receptor beta chains from one sample, sequenced in a study of molecular identifiers for immune sequencing clone quantification. TCRdb reanalysed the PCR reads using MiXCR and keeps one entry per CDR3 protein. Of about 65,000 distinct CDR3 sequences detected, approximately 18% appear once; the ten largest clones hold about 1.6%. Input material: naive CD8+ T cells from blood, with Jurkat cell RNA spiked in. These receptors were taken from a human donor in good health. Some libraries in this study had Jurkat cell RNA spiked in. CDR3s include the opening cysteine and the closing phenylalanine or tryptophan. The D gene is left open where the match is weak. Size tells how often a clone was seen (once, few, many) or the class of an expanded clone, and some rows leave it out.

D,size,V,J,CDR3,DNA
NA,few,TRBV19,TRBJ2-2,CASSIVGLGELFF,TGTGCCAGTAGTATAGTGGGGCTCGGGGAGCTGTTTTTT
TRBD1,many,TRBV6-5,TRBJ2-6,CASSLSGGLTSLSGANVLTF,TGTGCCAGCAGTCTCTCAGGGGGCCTTACTTCCCTCTCTGGGGCCAACGTCCTGACTTTC
NA,many,TRBV6-5,TRBJ1-1,CASTLGQNTEAFF,TGTGCCAGCACCCTAGGACAGAACACTGAAGCTTTCTTT
NA,many,TRBV27,TRBJ1-4,CASSLLSAAATNEKLFF,TGTGCCAGCAGTTTATTGTCGGCAGCTGCAACTAATGAAAAACTGTTTTTT
TRBD2,NA,TRBV6-5,TRBJ2-1,CASTMGLAGDNEQFF,TGTGCCAGCACTATGGGACTAGCGGGAGACAATGAGCAGTTCTTC
TRBD1,many,TRBV29-1,TRBJ2-7,CSVGTGGPLEQYF,TGCAGCGTTGGGACAGGGGGTCCCCTCGAGCAGTACTTC
TRBD2,many,TRBV11-2,TRBJ2-7,CASSLSPGTSGRTLTHEQYF,TGTGCCAGCAGCTTGTCCCCCGGGACTAGCGGGAGGACATTGACCCACGAGCAGTACTTC
NA,many,TRBV20-1,TRBJ2-5,CSARRGRGPGETQYF,TGCAGTGCTAGGAGGGGTCGGGGGCCTGGAGAGACCCAGTACTTC
NA,many,TRBV30,TRBJ1-1,CAWREGNTEAFF,TGTGCCTGGAGAGAGGGGAACACTGAAGCTTTCTTT
NA,many,TRBV4-2,TRBJ2-2,CASSQAGHGELFF,TGTGCCAGCAGCCAAGCAGGTCACGGGGAGCTGTTTTTT